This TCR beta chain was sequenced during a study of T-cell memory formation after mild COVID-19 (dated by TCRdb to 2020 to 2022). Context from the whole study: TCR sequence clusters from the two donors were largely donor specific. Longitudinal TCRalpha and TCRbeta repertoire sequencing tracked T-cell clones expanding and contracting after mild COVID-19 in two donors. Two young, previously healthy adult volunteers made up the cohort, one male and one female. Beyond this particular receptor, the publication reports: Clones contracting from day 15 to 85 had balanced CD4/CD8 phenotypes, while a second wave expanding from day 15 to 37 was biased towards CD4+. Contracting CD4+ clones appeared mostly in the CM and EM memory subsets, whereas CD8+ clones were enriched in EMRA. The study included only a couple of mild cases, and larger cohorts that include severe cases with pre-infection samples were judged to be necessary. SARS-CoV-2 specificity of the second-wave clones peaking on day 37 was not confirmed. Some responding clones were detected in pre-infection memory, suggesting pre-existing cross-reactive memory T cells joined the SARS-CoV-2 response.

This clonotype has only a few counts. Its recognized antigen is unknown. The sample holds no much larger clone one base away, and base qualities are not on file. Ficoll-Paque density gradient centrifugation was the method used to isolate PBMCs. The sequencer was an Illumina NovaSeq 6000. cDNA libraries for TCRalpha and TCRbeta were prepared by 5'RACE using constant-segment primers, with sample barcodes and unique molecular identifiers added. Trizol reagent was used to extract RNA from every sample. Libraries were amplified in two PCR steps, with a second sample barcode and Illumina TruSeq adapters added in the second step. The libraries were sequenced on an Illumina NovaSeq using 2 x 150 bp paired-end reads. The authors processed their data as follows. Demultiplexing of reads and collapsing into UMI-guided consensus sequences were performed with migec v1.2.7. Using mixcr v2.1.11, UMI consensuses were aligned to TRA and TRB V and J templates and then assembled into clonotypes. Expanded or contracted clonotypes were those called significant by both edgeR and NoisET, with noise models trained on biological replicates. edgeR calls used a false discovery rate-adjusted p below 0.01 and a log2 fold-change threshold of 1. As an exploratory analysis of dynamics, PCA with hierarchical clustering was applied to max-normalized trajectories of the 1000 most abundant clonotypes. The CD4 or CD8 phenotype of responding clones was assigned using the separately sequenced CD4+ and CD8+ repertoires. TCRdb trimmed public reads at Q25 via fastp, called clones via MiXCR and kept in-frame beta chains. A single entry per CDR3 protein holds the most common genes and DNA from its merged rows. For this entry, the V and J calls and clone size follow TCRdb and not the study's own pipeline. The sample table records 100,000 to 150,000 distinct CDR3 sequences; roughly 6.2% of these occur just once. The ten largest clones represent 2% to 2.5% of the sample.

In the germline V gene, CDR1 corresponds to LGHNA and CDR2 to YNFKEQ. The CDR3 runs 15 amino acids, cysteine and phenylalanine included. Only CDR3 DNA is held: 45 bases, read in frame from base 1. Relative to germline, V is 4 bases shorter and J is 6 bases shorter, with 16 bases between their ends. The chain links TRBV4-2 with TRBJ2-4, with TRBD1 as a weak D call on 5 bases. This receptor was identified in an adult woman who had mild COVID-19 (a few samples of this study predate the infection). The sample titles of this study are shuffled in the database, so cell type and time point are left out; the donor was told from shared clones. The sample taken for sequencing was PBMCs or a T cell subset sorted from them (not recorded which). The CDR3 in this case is CASSPLREIGNIQYF. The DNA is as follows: TGTGCCAGCAGCCCTCTCAGGGAAATTGGAAACATTCAGTACTTC.